Listed below are T cell receptor beta chains from one sample, sequenced in a study of metastatic and nonmetastatic thyroid tumors. MiXCR was used by TCRdb to re-call the PCR reads. This table holds tens of thousands of clones, over 15% found once. Sample: blood. The receptors come from a female donor with papillary thyroid cancer or a benign thyroid nodule (not recorded which). Some clones in this sample may be carry-over from other donors' samples. CDR3s include the opening cysteine and the closing phenylalanine or tryptophan. Each record gives: V gene, clone size, J gene, D gene, CDR3 DNA, CDR3 protein. The D gene is left open where the match is weak. The size of a clone is reported for some rows only, either as once, few or many, or as a class for expanded clones.

V gene: TRBV10-3; clone size: many; J gene: TRBJ2-2; D gene: TRBD1; CDR3 DNA: TGTGCCATCAGAGGGACAGGCGGGACCGGGGAGCTGTTTTTT; CDR3 protein: CAIRGTGGTGELFF
V gene: TRBV28; clone size: NA; J gene: TRBJ1-5; D gene: TRBD1; CDR3 DNA: TGTGCCAGCAGTTCGGGGGCAGGGACAGGGGGCAATCAGCGCCAGCATTTT; CDR3 protein: CASSSGAGTGGNQRQHF
V gene: TRBV11-2; clone size: many; J gene: TRBJ2-7; D gene: NA; CDR3 DNA: TGTGCCAGCAGCTTGAAGGCACTAACGGGGGAGCAGTACTTC; CDR3 protein: CASSLKALTGEQYF
V gene: TRBV2; clone size: many; J gene: TRBJ2-3; D gene: NA; CDR3 DNA: TGTGCCAGCAGTTGGGGTACTAGCACAGATACGCAGTATTTT; CDR3 protein: CASSWGTSTDTQYF
V gene: TRBV4-1; clone size: many; J gene: TRBJ2-5; D gene: NA; CDR3 DNA: TGCGCCAGCAGCCAAGCGTCTAAAGAGACCCAGTACTTC; CDR3 protein: CASSQASKETQYF
V gene: TRBV6-1; clone size: NA; J gene: TRBJ1-6; D gene: TRBD1; CDR3 DNA: TGTGCCAGCAGTAGAGGGACAGGGGCTTTTTATAATTCACCCCTCCACTTT; CDR3 protein: CASSRGTGAFYNSPLHF
V gene: TRBV7-9; clone size: many; J gene: TRBJ1-6; D gene: NA; CDR3 DNA: TGTGCCAGCAGCCTGGTATCGGAGGGAGACTCACCCCTCCACTTT; CDR3 protein: CASSLVSEGDSPLHF
V gene: TRBV7-3; clone size: NA; J gene: TRBJ2-7; D gene: NA; CDR3 DNA: TGTGCCAGCTCTTGGTACAGTGGTAACGAGCAGTACTTC; CDR3 protein: CASSWYSGNEQYF
V gene: TRBV20-1; clone size: many; J gene: TRBJ2-7; D gene: TRBD2; CDR3 DNA: TGCAGTGCAAGAGGGGCTAGCGGATCCTACGAGCAGTACTTC; CDR3 protein: CSARGASGSYEQYF
V gene: TRBV30; clone size: many; J gene: TRBJ2-1; D gene: NA; CDR3 DNA: TGTGCCTGGACAGGGTACTCCTACAATGAGCAGTTCTTC; CDR3 protein: CAWTGYSYNEQFF
V gene: TRBV6-1; clone size: many; J gene: TRBJ2-5; D gene: NA; CDR3 DNA: TGTGCCAGCAGTGAATCCGGAGAGACCCAGTACTTC; CDR3 protein: CASSESGETQYF
V gene: TRBV7-2; clone size: many; J gene: TRBJ1-2; D gene: NA; CDR3 DNA: TGTGCCAGCAGCTTAGGCAGGCTCGACCTTAACTATGGCTACACCTTC; CDR3 protein: CASSLGRLDLNYGYTF
V gene: TRBV6-4; clone size: NA; J gene: TRBJ2-2; D gene: NA; CDR3 DNA: TGTGCCAGCAGTCCTCTAGCGTTAGGAACCGGGGAGCTGTTTTTT; CDR3 protein: CASSPLALGTGELFF
V gene: TRBV30; clone size: many; J gene: TRBJ1-1; D gene: NA; CDR3 DNA: TGTGCCTGGAGTGGGGGTTCAGCGGGTAGCGCTTTCTTT; CDR3 protein: CAWSGGSAGSAFF
V gene: TRBV12-3/TRBV12-4; clone size: few; J gene: TRBJ1-5; D gene: NA; CDR3 DNA: TGTGCCACCAGCCAAGGGCAGGGAGATCAGCCCCAGCATTTT; CDR3 protein: CATSQGQGDQPQHF
V gene: TRBV28; clone size: many; J gene: TRBJ1-5; D gene: NA; CDR3 DNA: TGTGCCAGCCGGACTGCAGGGGATAGCAATCAGCCCCAGCATTTT; CDR3 protein: CASRTAGDSNQPQHF
V gene: TRBV6-5; clone size: many; J gene: TRBJ2-1; D gene: NA; CDR3 DNA: TGTGCCAGCAGGGCATACTCCGGGACACAACGTTACAATGAGCAGTTCTTC; CDR3 protein: CASRAYSGTQRYNEQFF
V gene: TRBV5-1; clone size: NA; J gene: TRBJ2-3; D gene: TRBD2; CDR3 DNA: TGCGCCAGCCTCCCGGGACTAACCAGCACAGATACGCAGTATTTT; CDR3 protein: CASLPGLTSTDTQYF
V gene: TRBV28; clone size: many; J gene: TRBJ1-2; D gene: TRBD1; CDR3 DNA: TGTGCCAGCAGTTTAGGGACAGGGAGAGGTAACTATGGCTACACCTTC; CDR3 protein: CASSLGTGRGNYGYTF
V gene: TRBV20-1; clone size: many; J gene: TRBJ1-6; D gene: TRBD1; CDR3 DNA: TGCAGTGCTAGAACAGGACAGGGCCTTAATTCACCCCTCCACTTT; CDR3 protein: CSARTGQGLNSPLHF
V gene: TRBV20-1; clone size: many; J gene: TRBJ2-7; D gene: TRBD2; CDR3 DNA: TGCAGTGCTAGAGGGGGGGGGACGGGATCCTACGAGCAGTACTTC; CDR3 protein: CSARGGGTGSYEQYF
V gene: TRBV6-1; clone size: few; J gene: TRBJ1-4; D gene: NA; CDR3 DNA: TGTGCCAGCAGCGGGGGCCAAGTGTGGGGTGAAAAACTGTTTTTT; CDR3 protein: CASSGGQVWGEKLFF
V gene: TRBV10-2; clone size: many; J gene: TRBJ1-2; D gene: NA; CDR3 DNA: TGCGCCAGCAGTGACAGGGGTAACTATGGCTACACCTTC; CDR3 protein: CASSDRGNYGYTF
V gene: TRBV4-1; clone size: once; J gene: TRBJ1-5; D gene: TRBD1; CDR3 DNA: TGCGCCAGCAGCCAAGATGGGACAGGGATTCGCAATCAGCCCCAGCATTTT; CDR3 protein: CASSQDGTGIRNQPQHF
V gene: TRBV27; clone size: many; J gene: TRBJ2-1; D gene: TRBD2; CDR3 DNA: TGTGCCAGCAGTTTTGGGACTAGCGGGAACAATGAGCAGTTCTTC; CDR3 protein: CASSFGTSGNNEQFF
V gene: TRBV20-1; clone size: many; J gene: TRBJ1-3; D gene: TRBD1; CDR3 DNA: TGCAGTGCTAGAGACTCGACAGGGGGAAACACCATATATTTT; CDR3 protein: CSARDSTGGNTIYF
V gene: TRBV28; clone size: few; J gene: TRBJ1-5; D gene: NA; CDR3 DNA: TGTGCCAGCAGTCTTCCTGTGGGGAGCCAGCCCCAGCATTTT; CDR3 protein: CASSLPVGSQPQHF
V gene: TRBV5-1; clone size: many; J gene: TRBJ2-3; D gene: NA; CDR3 DNA: TGCGCCAGCAGCCCCGGGACCTGGACAGATACGCAGTATTTT; CDR3 protein: CASSPGTWTDTQYF
V gene: TRBV30; clone size: many; J gene: TRBJ2-5; D gene: NA; CDR3 DNA: TGTGCCTGGAGCGCAGGACCCCAAGAGACCCAGTACTTC; CDR3 protein: CAWSAGPQETQYF
V gene: TRBV5-5; clone size: many; J gene: TRBJ2-7; D gene: TRBD1; CDR3 DNA: TGTGCCAGCAGCTTGGCCATGGACAGGGATTACGAGCAGTACTTC; CDR3 protein: CASSLAMDRDYEQYF
V gene: TRBV28; clone size: many; J gene: TRBJ2-1; D gene: NA; CDR3 DNA: TGTGCCAGCGGTAAGCTAGCCGACAGCTCCTACAATGAGCAGTTCTTC; CDR3 protein: CASGKLADSSYNEQFF
V gene: TRBV11-3; clone size: many; J gene: TRBJ2-1; D gene: NA; CDR3 DNA: TGTGCCAGCAGCCTACTAGAAGGCCCCGATGAGCAGTTCTTC; CDR3 protein: CASSLLEGPDEQFF
V gene: TRBV20-1; clone size: NA; J gene: TRBJ1-5; D gene: NA; CDR3 DNA: TGCAGTGCTAGAGAGATAGTCCGTTATCAGCCCCAGCATTTT; CDR3 protein: CSAREIVRYQPQHF
V gene: TRBV30; clone size: NA; J gene: TRBJ1-6; D gene: NA; CDR3 DNA: TGTGCCTGGACGGGCTCCTATAATTCACCCCTCCACTTT; CDR3 protein: CAWTGSYNSPLHF
V gene: TRBV3-1; clone size: many; J gene: TRBJ2-2; D gene: NA; CDR3 DNA: TGTGCCAGCAGCCAAGAAGAAGGGGTCACCGGGGAGCTGTTTTTT; CDR3 protein: CASSQEEGVTGELFF
V gene: TRBV30; clone size: many; J gene: TRBJ1-5; D gene: NA; CDR3 DNA: TGTGCCTGGAGTATGTCTACAGGGTCCCTTTATCAGCCCCAGCATTTT; CDR3 protein: CAWSMSTGSLYQPQHF
V gene: TRBV11-2; clone size: NA; J gene: TRBJ2-1; D gene: TRBD2; CDR3 DNA: TGTGCCAGCAGCGGGGAAGCGGGAGGGGACACTTATGAGCAGTTCTTC; CDR3 protein: CASSGEAGGDTYEQFF
V gene: TRBV10-3; clone size: many; J gene: TRBJ1-1; D gene: NA; CDR3 DNA: TGTGCCATCAGTGAGAGGGTGAACACTGAAGCTTTCTTT; CDR3 protein: CAISERVNTEAFF
V gene: TRBV28; clone size: many; J gene: TRBJ2-1; D gene: TRBD1; CDR3 DNA: TGTGCCAGCACCCTCCGGGACAGGGTGGGCGAGCAGTTCTTC; CDR3 protein: CASTLRDRVGEQFF
V gene: TRBV12-3/TRBV12-4; clone size: many; J gene: TRBJ1-4; D gene: TRBD1; CDR3 DNA: TGTGCCAGCAGTATCGGACAGGCTAATGAAAAACTGTTTTTT; CDR3 protein: CASSIGQANEKLFF
V gene: TRBV2; clone size: many; J gene: TRBJ2-4; D gene: NA; CDR3 DNA: TGTGCCAGCAGTGAAGAGACAGAAAACATTCAGTACTTC; CDR3 protein: CASSEETENIQYF
V gene: TRBV6-1; clone size: many; J gene: TRBJ2-7; D gene: NA; CDR3 DNA: TGTGCCAGCAAAGATCCCGGGGGCGAGCAGTACTTC; CDR3 protein: CASKDPGGEQYF
V gene: TRBV5-1; clone size: many; J gene: TRBJ1-3; D gene: NA; CDR3 DNA: TGCGCCAGCAGCGTCGGGGCCGGGGGCACCGGAAACACCATATATTTT; CDR3 protein: CASSVGAGGTGNTIYF
V gene: TRBV11-2; clone size: NA; J gene: TRBJ2-1; D gene: NA; CDR3 DNA: TGTGCCAGCAGCTTAGATCTGGGGTTCTACAATGAGCAGTTCTTC; CDR3 protein: CASSLDLGFYNEQFF
V gene: TRBV29-1; clone size: many; J gene: TRBJ1-2; D gene: NA; CDR3 DNA: TGCAGCGTTGATAGGGGACTGAGTAATGGCTACACCTTC; CDR3 protein: CSVDRGLSNGYTF
V gene: TRBV6-1; clone size: many; J gene: TRBJ2-5; D gene: NA; CDR3 DNA: TGTGCCAGCAGTGTAGACAGGAAGACGGGGGAGACCCAGTACTTC; CDR3 protein: CASSVDRKTGETQYF